This T cell receptor beta chain stems from a study of blood T cell repertoires in COVID-19. Study-wide context: From T cells, B-cell-depleted T cells, or PBMCs came the material, which was cDNA or gDNA.

Residents of 24 US areas, aged roughly 18 to 89 years, made up the participants. The CDR3 is 15 amino acids. V was trimmed by 3 bases and J by 4 bases, leaving 15 bases between them. In germline, CDR1 is KGHSH, CDR2 LQKENI. Generated by immunoSEQ multiplex PCR, the TCRdb table keeps only in-frame clones and is missing some. The data contain about 430,000 clones, 80% to 90% of them seen just once; the ten biggest clones take up 1.1%. This chain uses TRBV18 with TRBJ1-1; the D gene is possibly TRBD1 (5 bases). The TCR originated in a man in his thirties or forties who had recovered from COVID-19. What was sequenced was PBMCs or T cells enriched from blood (not recorded which). CDR3 DNA sequence: TGTGCCAGCTCACCTCGGGGACTCCGGACCACTGAAGCTTTCTTT. Its translation: CASSPRGLRTTEAFF. Variable domain in full (rest from reference TRBV18 and TRBJ1-1): NAGVMQNPRHLVRRRGQEARLRCSPMKGHSHVYWYRQLPEEGLKFMVYLQKENIIDESGMPKERFSAEFPKEGPSILRIQQVVRGDSAAYFCASSPRGLRTTEAFFGQGTRLTVV.